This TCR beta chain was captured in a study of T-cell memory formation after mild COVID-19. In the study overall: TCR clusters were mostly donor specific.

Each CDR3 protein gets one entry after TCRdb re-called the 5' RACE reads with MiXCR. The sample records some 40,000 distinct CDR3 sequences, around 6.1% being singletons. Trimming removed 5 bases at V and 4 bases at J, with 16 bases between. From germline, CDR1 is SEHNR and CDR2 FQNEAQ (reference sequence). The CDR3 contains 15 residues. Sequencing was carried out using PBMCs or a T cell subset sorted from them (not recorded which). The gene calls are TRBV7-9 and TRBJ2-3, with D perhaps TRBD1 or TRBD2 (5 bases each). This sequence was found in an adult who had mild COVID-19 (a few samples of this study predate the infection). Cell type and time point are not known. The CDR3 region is CASSPIWGLADTQYF. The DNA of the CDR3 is TGTGCCAGCAGCCCCATTTGGGGGTTGGCAGATACGCAGTATTTT.